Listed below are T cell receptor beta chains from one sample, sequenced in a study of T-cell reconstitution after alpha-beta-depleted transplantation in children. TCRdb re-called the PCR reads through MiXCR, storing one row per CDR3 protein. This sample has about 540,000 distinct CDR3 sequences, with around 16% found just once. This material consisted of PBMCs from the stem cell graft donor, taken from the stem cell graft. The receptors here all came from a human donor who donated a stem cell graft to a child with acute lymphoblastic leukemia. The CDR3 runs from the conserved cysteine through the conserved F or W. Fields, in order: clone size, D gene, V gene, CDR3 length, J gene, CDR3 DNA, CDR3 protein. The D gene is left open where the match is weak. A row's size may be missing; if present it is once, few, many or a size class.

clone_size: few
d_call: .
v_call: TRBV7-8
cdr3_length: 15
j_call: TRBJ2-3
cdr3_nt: TGTGCCAGCAGCCAGAGGTTCGGGAGCGCAGATACGCAGTATTTT
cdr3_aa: CASSQRFGSADTQYF

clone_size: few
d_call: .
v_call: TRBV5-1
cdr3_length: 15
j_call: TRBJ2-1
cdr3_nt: TGCGCCAGCAGCTTGGAGCAGGCGCATTACAATGAGCAGTTCTTC
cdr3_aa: CASSLEQAHYNEQFF

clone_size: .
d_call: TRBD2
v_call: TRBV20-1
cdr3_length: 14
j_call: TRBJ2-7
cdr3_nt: TGCAGTGCCGTGACTAGCGGGAGGGGCCACGAGCAGTACTTC
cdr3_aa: CSAVTSGRGHEQYF

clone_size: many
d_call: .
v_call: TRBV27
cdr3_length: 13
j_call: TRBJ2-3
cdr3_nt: TGTGCCAGCAAAGTTTTGGTGGCCGGCACGCAGTATTTT
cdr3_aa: CASKVLVAGTQYF

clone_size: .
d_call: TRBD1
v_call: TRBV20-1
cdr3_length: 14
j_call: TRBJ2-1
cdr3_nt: TGCAGTGCTAGGAGACAGGGATCCTACAATGAGCAGTTCTTC
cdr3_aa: CSARRQGSYNEQFF

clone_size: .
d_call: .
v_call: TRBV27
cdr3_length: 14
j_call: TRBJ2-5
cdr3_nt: TGTGCCAGCACCAAGACCCGGAATTCTGAGACCCAGTACTTC
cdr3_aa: CASTKTRNSETQYF

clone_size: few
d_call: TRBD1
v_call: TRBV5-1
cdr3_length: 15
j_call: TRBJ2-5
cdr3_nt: TGCGCCAGCAGCTTTGACGGACAGGGCCAAGAGACCCAGTACTTC
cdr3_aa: CASSFDGQGQETQYF

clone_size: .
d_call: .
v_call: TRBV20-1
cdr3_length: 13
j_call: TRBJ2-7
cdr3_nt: TGCAGTGCGGGGCAGCATCGCTCCTACGAGCAGTACTTC
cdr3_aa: CSAGQHRSYEQYF

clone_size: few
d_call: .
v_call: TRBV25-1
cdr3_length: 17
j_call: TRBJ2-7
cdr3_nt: TGTGCCAGCAGTGAATACAGCGCAGGGGATTACCCATACGAGCAGTACTTC
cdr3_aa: CASSEYSAGDYPYEQYF

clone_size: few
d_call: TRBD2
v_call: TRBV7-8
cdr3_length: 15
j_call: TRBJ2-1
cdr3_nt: TGTGCCAGCAGCTTGGGGGGGACTAGAGGGAATGAGCAGTTCTTC
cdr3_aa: CASSLGGTRGNEQFF

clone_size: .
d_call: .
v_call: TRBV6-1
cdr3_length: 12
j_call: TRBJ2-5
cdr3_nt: TGTGCCAGCATGGTCAGATTCGAGACCCAGTACTTC
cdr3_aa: CASMVRFETQYF

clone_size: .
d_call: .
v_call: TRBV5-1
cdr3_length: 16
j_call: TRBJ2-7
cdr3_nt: TGCGCCAGCAGCCGAAGGGAGACAGGGAGGTACCACGAGCAGTACTTC
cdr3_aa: CASSRRETGRYHEQYF

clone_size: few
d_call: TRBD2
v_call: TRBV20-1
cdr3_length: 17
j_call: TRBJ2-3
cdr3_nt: TGCAGTGCTCCGATGACTAGCGGGAGGACAAGCACAGATACGCAGTATTTT
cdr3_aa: CSAPMTSGRTSTDTQYF

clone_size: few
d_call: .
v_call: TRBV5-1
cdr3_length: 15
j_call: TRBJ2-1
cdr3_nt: TGCGCCAGCAGCTTGGCTCTGAGCGTTTACAATGAGCAGTTCTTC
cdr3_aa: CASSLALSVYNEQFF

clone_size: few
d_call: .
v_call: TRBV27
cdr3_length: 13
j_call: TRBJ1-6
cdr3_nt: TGTGCCAGCAGGGCCCCCTATAATTCACCCCTCCACTTT
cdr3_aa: CASRAPYNSPLHF

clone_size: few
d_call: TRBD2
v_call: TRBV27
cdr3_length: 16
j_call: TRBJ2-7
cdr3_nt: TGTGCCAGCAGTCCTCTGGGACTAGCGGGCTCCTACGAGCAGTACTTC
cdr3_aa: CASSPLGLAGSYEQYF

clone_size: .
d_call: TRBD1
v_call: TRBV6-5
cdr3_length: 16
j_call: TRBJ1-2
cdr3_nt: TGTGCCAGCAGTTACAACCGACAGGGTGGGGCTGTAGGCTACACCTTC
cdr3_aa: CASSYNRQGGAVGYTF

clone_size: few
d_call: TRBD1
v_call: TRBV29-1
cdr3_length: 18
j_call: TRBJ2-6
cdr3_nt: TGCAGCGCTCTGCTGGGACAGATCTTACCTTCTGGGGCCAACGTCCTGACTTTC
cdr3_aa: CSALLGQILPSGANVLTF